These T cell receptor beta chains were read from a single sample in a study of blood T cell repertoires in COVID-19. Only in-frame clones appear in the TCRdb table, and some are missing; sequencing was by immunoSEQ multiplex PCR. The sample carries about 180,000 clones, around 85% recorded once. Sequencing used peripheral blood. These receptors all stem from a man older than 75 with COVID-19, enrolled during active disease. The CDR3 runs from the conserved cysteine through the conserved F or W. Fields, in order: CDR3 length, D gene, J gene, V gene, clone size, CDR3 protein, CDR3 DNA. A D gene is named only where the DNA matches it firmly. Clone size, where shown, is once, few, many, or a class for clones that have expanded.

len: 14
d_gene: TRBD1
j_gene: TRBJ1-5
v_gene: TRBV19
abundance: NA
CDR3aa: CASSTQGALEPQHF
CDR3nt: TGTGCCAGTAGTACACAGGGGGCATTAGAGCCCCAGCATTTT

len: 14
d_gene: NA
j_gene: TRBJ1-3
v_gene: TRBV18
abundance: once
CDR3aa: CASSPPSAGNTIYF
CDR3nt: TGTGCCAGCTCACCACCCTCAGCTGGAAACACCATATATTTT

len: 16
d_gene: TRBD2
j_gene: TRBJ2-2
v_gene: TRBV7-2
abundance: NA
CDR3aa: CASSLTSGGSPGELFF
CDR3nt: TGTGCCAGCAGCTTAACTAGCGGGGGGTCCCCCGGGGAGCTGTTTTTT

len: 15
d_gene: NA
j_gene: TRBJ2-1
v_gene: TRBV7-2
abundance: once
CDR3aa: CASSPGARSYNEQFF
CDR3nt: TGTGCCAGCAGCCCAGGGGCCCGATCCTACAATGAGCAGTTCTTC

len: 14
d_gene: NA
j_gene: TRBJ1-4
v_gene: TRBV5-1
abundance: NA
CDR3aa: CASSDTGPLEKLFF
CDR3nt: TGCGCCAGCAGCGACACAGGGCCGCTAGAAAAACTGTTTTTT

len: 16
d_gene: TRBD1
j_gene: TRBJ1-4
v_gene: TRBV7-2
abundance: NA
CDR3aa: CASSLRPGQNNEKLFF
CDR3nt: TGTGCCAGCAGCTTAAGACCGGGACAGAACAATGAAAAACTGTTTTTT

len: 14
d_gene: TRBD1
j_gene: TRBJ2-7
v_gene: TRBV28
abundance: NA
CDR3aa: CASKTGGFSYEQYF
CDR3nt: TGTGCCAGCAAGACAGGGGGGTTCTCCTACGAGCAGTACTTC

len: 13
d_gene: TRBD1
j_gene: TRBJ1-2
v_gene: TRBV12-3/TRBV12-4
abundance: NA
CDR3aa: CASSLGQAYGYTF
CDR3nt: TGTGCCAGCAGCCTGGGACAGGCCTATGGCTACACCTTC

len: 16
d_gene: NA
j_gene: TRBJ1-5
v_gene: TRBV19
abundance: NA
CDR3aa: CASSSLGGEGNQPQHF
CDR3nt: TGTGCCAGTAGTAGCCTGGGAGGAGAGGGCAATCAGCCCCAGCATTTT

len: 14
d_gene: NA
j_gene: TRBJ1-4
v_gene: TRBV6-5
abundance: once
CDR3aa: CASSYSRSNEKLFF
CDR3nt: TGTGCCAGCAGTTACTCGAGGAGTAATGAAAAACTGTTTTTT

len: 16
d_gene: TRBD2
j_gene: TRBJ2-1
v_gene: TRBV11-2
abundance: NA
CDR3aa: CASSFSRLAGGDEQFF
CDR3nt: TGTGCCAGCAGCTTCTCCCGACTAGCGGGGGGTGATGAGCAGTTCTTC

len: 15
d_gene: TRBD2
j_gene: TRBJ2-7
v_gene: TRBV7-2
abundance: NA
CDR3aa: CASSLAAGGFYEQYF
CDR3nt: TGTGCCAGCAGCTTAGCCGCGGGGGGTTTCTACGAGCAGTACTTC

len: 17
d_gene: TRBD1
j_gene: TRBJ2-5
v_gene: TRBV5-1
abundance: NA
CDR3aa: CASSQGATRGTQETQYF
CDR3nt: TGCGCCAGCAGTCAGGGGGCGACCAGGGGAACCCAAGAGACCCAGTACTTC

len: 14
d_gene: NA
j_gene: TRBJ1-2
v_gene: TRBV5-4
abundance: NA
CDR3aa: CASSHVRQDYGYTF
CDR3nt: TGTGCCAGCAGCCACGTCAGACAGGACTATGGCTACACCTTC

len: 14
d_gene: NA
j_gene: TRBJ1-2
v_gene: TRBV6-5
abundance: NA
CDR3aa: CAIRGGPGNYGYTF
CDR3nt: TGTGCCATCCGGGGGGGGCCAGGTAACTATGGCTACACCTTC

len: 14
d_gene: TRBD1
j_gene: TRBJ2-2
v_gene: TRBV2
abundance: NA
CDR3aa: CASLDRVNTGELFF
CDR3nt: TGTGCCAGCCTGGACAGGGTGAACACCGGGGAGCTGTTTTTT

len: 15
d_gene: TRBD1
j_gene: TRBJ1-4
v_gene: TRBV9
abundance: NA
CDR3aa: CASSVRQGINEKLFF
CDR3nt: TGTGCCAGCAGCGTCCGACAGGGGATTAATGAAAAACTGTTTTTT

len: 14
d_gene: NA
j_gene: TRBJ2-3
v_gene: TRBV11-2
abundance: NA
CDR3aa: CASSLARRGDTQYF
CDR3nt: TGTGCCAGCAGCTTAGCCCGCCGCGGAGATACGCAGTATTTT

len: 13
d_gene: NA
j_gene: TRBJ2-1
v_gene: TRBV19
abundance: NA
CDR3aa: CASSIEVQNEQFF
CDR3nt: TGTGCCAGTAGTATAGAGGTACAGAACGAGCAGTTCTTC

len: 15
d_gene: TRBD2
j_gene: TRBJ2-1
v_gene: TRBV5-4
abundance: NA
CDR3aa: CASSLGGGAEHEQFF
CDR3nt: TGTGCCAGCAGCTTGGGCGGGGGGGCGGAGCATGAGCAGTTCTTC

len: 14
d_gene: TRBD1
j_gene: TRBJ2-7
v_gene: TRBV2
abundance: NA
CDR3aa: CASQRQGGPYEQYF
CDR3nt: TGTGCCAGCCAAAGACAGGGGGGCCCCTACGAGCAGTACTTC

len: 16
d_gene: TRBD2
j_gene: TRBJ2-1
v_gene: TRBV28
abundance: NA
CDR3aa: CASSSSGGDLYNEQFF
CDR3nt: TGTGCCAGCAGTAGTAGCGGGGGGGATCTCTACAATGAGCAGTTCTTC

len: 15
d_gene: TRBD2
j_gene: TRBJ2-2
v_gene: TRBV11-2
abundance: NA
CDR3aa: CASSMGLERDGELFF
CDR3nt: TGTGCCAGCAGCATGGGACTAGAAAGAGACGGGGAGCTGTTTTTT

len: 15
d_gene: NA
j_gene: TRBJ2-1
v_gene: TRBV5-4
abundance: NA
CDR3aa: CASSLDPSSYNEQFF
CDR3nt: TGTGCCAGCAGCTTGGACCCGAGCTCCTACAATGAGCAGTTCTTC

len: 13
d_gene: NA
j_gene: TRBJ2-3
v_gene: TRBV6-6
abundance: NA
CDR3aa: CASRTGLNHTQYF
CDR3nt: TGTGCCAGCAGAACGGGACTGAATCATACGCAGTATTTT

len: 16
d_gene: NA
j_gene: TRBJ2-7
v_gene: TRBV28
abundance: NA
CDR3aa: CASSSTPGGFSYEQYF
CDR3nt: TGTGCCAGCAGTTCCACCCCTGGGGGGTTCTCCTACGAGCAGTACTTC

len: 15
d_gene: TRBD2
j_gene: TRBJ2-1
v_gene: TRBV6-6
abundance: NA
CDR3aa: CASRAGPSSYNEQFF
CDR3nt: TGTGCCAGCAGAGCGGGGCCTAGCTCCTACAATGAGCAGTTCTTC